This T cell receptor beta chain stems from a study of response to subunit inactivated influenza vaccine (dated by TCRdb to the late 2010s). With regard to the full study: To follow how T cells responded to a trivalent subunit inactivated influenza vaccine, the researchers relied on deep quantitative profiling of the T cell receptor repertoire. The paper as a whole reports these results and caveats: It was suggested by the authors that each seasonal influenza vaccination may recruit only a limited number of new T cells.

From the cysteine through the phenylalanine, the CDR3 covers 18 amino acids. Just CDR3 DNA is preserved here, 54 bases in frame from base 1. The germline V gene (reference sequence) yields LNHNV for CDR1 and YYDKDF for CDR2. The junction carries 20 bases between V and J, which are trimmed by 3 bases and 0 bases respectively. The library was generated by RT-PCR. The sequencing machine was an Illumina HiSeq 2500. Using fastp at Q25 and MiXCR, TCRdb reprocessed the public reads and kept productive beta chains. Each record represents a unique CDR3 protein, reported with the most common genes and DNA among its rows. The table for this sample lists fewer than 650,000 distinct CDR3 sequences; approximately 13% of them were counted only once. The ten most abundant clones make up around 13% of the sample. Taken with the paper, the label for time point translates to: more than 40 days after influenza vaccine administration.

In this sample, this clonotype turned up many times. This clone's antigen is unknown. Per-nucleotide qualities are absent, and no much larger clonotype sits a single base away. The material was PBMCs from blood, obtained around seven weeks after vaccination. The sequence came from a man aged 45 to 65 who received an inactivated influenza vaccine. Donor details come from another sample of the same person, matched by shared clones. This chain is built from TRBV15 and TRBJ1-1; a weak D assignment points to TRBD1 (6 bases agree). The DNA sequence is TGTGCCACCAGCAGTCCCCCCGGGGGGGCTCGATTGAACACTGAAGCTTTCTTT. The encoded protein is CATSSPPGGARLNTEAFF.